The clone carrying this T cell receptor (beta chain) came up a few times. Cyclophosphamide on days +3 and +4 followed busulfan-fludarabine conditioning and a marrow graft. The V and J ends lost 6 bases and 4 bases respectively, with 13 bases between them. Germline assignment: CDR1 SNHLY and CDR2 FYNNEI. This CDR3 spans 14 amino acids. The repertoire was sequenced with immunoSEQ multiplex PCR; TCRdb's copy has only in-frame clones and lacks some. The table has approximately 3,200 clones, over 65% seen once. This entry is derived from a study of T cells after posttransplantation cyclophosphamide. The material was PBMCs, obtained after allogeneic stem cell transplant with posttransplant cyclophosphamide. The gene calls are TRBV2 and TRBJ2-1; TRBD1 might be the D (6 bases). The source of this sequence is a female patient aged 50-59 years who received an allogeneic stem cell transplant from a related donor, was CMV-positive, and had no GVHD. Some T cells may be the graft donor's. As DNA, the CDR3 is TGTGCCAGCAGGACGACGACAGGTTACAATGAGCAGTTCTTC. It yields the protein CASRTTTGYNEQFF. The full variable domain, rest sourced from reference TRBV2 and TRBJ2-1, is EPEVTQTPSHQVTQMGQEVILRCVPISNHLYFYWYRQILGQKVEFLVSFYNNEISEKSEIFDDQFSVERPDGSNFTLKIRSTKLEDSAMYFCASRTTTGYNEQFFGPGTRLTVL.